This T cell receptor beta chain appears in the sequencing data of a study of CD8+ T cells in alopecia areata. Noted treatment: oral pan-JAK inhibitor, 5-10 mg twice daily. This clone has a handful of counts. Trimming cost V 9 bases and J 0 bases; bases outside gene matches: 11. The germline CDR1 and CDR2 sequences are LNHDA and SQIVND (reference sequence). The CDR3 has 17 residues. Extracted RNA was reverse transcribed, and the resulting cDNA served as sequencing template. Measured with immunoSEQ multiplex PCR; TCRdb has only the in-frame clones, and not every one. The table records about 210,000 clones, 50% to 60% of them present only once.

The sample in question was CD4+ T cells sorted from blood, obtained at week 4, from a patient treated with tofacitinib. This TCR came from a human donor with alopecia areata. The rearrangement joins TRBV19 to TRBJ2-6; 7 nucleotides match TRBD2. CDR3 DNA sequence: TGTGCCAGCGACGGACGGGGGGTGGACTCTGGGGCCAACGTCCTGACTTTC. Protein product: CASDGRGVDSGANVLTF.